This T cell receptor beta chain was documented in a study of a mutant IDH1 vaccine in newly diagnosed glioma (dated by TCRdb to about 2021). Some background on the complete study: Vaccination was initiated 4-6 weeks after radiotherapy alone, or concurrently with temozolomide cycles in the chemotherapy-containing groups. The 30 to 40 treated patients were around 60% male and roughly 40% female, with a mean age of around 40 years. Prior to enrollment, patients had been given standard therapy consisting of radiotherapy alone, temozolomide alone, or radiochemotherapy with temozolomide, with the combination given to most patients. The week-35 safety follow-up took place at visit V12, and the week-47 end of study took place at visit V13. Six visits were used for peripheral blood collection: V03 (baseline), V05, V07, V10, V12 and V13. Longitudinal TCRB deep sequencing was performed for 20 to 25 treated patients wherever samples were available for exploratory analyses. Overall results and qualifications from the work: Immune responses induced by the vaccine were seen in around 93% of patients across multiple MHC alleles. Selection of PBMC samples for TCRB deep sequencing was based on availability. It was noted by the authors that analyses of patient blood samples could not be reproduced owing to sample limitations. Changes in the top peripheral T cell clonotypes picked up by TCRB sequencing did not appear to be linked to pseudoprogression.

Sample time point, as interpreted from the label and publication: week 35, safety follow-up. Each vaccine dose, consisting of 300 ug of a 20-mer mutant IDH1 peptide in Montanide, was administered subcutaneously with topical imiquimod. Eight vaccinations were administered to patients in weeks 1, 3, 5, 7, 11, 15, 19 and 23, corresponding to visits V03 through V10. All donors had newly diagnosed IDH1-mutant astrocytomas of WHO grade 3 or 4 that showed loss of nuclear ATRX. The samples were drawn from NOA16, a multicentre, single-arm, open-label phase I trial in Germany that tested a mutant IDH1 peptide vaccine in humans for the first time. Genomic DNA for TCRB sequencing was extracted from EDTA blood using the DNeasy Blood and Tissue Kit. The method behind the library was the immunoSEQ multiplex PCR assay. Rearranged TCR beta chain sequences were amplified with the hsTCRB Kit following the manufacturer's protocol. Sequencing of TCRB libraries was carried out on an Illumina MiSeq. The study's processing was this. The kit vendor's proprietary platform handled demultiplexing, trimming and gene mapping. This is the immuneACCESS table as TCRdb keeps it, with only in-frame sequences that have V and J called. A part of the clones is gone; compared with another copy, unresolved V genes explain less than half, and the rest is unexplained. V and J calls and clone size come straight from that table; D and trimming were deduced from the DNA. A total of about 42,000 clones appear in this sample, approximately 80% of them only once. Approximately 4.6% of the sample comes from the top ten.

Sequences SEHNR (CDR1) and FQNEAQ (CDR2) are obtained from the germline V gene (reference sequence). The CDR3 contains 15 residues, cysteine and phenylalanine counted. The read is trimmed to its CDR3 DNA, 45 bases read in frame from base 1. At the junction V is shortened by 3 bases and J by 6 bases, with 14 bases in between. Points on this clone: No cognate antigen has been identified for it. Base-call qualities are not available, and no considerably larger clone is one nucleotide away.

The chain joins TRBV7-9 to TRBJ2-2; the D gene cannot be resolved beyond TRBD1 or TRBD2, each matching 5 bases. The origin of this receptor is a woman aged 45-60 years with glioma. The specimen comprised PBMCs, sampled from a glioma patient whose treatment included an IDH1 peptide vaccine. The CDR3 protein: CASSLAGSSAGELFF. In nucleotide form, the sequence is TGTGCCAGCAGCTTGGCAGGGAGTAGCGCCGGGGAGCTGTTTTTT. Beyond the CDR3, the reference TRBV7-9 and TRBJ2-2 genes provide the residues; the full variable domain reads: DTGVSQNPRHKITKRGQNVTFRCDPISEHNRLYWYRQTLGQGPEFLTYFQNEAQLEKSRLLSDRFSAERPKGSFSTLEIQRTEQGDSAMYLCASSLAGSSAGELFFGEGSRLTVL.